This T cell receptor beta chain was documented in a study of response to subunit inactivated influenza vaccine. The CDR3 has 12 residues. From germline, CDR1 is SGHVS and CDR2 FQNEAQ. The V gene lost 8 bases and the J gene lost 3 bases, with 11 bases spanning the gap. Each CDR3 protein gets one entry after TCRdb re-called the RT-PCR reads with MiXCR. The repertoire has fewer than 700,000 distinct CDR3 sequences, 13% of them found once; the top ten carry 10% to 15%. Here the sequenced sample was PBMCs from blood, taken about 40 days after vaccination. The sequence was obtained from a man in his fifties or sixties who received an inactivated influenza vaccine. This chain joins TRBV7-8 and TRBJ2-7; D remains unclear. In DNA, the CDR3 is TGTGCCAGCTTAGTCTCTATCTACGAGCAGTACTTC. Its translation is CASLVSIYEQYF.